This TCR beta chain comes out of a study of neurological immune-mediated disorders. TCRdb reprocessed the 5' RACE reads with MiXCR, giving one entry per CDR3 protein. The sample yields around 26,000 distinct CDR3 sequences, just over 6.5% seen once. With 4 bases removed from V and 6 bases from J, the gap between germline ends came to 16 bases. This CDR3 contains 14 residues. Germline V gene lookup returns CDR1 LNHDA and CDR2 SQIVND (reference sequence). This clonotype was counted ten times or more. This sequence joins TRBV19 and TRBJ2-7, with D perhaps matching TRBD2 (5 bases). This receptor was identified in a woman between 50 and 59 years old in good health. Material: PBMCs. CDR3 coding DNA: TGTGCCAGTAGTAGCCGCGGACTCCCACTCGAGCAGTACTTC. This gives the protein CASSSRGLPLEQYF.